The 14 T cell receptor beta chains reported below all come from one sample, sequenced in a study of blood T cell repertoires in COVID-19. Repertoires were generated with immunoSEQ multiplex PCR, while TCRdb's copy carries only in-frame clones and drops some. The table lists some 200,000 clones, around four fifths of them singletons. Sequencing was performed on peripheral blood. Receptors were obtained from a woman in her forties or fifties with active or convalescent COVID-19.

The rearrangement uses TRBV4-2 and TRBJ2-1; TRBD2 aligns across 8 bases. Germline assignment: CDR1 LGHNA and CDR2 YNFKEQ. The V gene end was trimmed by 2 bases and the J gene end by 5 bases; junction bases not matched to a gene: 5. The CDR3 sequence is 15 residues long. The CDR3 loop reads CASSQSGGAHNEQFF. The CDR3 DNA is TGTGCCAGCAGCCAAAGCGGGGGAGCCCACAATGAGCAGTTCTTC.

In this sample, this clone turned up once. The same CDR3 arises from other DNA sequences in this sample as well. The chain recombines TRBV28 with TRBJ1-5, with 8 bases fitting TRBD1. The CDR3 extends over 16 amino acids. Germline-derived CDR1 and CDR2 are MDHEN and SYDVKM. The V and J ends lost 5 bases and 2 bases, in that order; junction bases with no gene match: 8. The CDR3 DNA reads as TGTGCCAGCAGTCCAAGGACAGGGATGGGCAATCAGCCCCAGCATTTT. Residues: CASSPRTGMGNQPQHF.

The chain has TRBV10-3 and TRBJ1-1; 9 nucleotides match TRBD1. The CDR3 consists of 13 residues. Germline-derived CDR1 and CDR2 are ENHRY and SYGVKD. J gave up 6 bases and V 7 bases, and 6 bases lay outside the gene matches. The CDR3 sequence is CAITRDRVPEAFF. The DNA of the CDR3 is TGTGCCATCACCCGGGACAGGGTGCCTGAAGCTTTCTTT.

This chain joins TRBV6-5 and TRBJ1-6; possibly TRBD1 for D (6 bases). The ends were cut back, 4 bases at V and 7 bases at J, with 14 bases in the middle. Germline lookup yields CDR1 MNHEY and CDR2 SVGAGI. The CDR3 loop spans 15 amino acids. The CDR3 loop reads CASSFGQLENSPLHF. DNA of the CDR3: TGTGCCAGCAGTTTTGGACAGTTAGAAAATTCACCCCTCCACTTT.

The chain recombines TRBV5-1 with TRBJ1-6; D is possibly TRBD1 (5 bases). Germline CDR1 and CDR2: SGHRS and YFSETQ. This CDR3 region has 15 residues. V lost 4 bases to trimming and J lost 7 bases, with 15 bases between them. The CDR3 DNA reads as TGCGCCAGCAGCCCCGAGGGGCGGGAAAATTCACCCCTCCACTTT. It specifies CASSPEGRENSPLHF.

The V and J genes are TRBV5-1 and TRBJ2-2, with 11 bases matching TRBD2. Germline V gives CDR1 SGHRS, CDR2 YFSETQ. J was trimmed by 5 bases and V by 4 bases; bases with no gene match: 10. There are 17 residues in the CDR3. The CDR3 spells CASSVESSGRKTGELFF. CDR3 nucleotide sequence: TGCGCCAGCAGCGTAGAATCTAGCGGGAGGAAGACCGGGGAGCTGTTTTTT.

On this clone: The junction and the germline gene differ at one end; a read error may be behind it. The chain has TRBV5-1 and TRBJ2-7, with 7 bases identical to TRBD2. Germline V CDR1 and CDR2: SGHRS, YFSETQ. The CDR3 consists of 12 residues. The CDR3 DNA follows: TGCGCCAGCAGCTTGGGCGGGAGTCAATTTTCCTTC. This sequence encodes CASSLGGSQFSF.

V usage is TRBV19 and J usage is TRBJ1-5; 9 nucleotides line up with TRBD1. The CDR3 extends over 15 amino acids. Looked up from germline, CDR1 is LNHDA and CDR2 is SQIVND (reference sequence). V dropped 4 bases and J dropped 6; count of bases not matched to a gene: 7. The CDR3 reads CASSSRTGATQPQHF. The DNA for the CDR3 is TGTGCCAGTAGTAGCCGGACAGGGGCTACTCAGCCCCAGCATTTT.

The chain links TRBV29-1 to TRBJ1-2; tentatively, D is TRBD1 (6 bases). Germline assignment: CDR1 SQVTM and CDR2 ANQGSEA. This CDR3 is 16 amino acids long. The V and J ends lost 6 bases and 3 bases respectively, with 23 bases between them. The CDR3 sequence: CSVNVGTTLRDYGYTF. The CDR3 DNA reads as TGCAGCGTCAACGTGGGGACAACCCTTCGGGACTATGGCTACACCTTC.

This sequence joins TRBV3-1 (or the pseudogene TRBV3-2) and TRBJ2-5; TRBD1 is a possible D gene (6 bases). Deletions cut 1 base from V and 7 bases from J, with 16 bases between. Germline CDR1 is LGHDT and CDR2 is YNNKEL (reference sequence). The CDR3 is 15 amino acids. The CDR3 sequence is CASSQVFRQDGTQYF. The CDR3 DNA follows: TGTGCCAGCAGCCAAGTTTTTCGACAGGATGGGACCCAGTACTTC.

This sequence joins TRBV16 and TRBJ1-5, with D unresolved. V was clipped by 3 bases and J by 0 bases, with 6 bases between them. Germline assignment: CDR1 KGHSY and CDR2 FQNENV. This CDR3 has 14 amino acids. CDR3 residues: CASSHADSNQPQHF. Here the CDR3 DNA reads TGTGCCAGCAGCCATGCAGATAGCAATCAGCCCCAGCATTTT. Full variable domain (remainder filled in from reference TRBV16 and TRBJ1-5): GEEVAQTPKHLVRGEGQKAKLYCAPIKGHSYVFWYQQVLKNEFKFLISFQNENVFDETGMPKERFSAKCLPNSPCSLEIQATKLEDSAVYFCASSHADSNQPQHFGDGTRLSIL.

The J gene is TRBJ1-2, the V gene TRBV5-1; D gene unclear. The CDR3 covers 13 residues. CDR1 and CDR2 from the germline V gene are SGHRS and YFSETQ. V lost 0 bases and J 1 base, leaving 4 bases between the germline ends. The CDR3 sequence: CASSLDGNYGYTF. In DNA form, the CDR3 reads TGCGCCAGCAGCTTGGACGGTAACTATGGCTACACCTTC.

This CDR3 is CASSFKRDQPQHF. In DNA form, the CDR3 reads TGTGCCAGCAGTTTTAAGAGGGATCAGCCCCAGCATTTT. The genes are TRBV12-3 or TRBV12-4 and TRBJ1-5; D remains unclear. V was clipped by 3 bases and J by 5 bases, with 8 bases between them. The CDR3 consists of 13 residues.

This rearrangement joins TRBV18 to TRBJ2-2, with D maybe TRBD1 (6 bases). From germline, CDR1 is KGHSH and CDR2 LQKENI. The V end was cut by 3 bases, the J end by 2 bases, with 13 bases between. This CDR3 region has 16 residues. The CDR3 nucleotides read TGTGCCAGCTCACCCCACAGGGTTCGTAACACCGGGGAGCTGTTTTTT. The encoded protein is CASSPHRVRNTGELFF.